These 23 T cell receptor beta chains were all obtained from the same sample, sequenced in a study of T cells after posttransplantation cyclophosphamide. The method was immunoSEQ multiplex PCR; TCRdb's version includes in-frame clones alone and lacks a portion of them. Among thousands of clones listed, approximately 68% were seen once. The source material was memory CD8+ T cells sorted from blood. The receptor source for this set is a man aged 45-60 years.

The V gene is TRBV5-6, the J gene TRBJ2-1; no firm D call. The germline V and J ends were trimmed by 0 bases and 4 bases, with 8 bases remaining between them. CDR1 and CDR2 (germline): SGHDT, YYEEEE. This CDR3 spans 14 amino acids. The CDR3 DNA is TGTGCCAGCAGCTTGGGGGCAGCTTACAATGAGCAGTTCTTC. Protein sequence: CASSLGAAYNEQFF.

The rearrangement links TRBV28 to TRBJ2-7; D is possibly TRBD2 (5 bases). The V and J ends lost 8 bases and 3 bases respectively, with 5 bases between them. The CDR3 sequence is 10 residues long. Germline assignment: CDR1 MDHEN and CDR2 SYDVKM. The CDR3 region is CASRDYEQYF. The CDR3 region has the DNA TGTGCCAGCCGGGACTACGAGCAGTACTTC. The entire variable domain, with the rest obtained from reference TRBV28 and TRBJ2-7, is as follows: DVKVTQSSRYLVKRTGEKVFLECVQDMDHENMFWYRQDPGLGLRLIYFSYDVKMKEKGDIPEGYSVSREKKERFSLILESASTNQTSMYLCASRDYEQYFGPGTRLTVT.

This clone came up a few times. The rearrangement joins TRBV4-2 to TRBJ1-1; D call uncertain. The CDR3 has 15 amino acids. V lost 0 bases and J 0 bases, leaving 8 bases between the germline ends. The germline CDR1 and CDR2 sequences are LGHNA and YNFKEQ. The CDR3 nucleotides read TGTGCCAGCAGCCAAGAGGTAGTCCTGAACACTGAAGCTTTCTTT. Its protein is CASSQEVVLNTEAFF.

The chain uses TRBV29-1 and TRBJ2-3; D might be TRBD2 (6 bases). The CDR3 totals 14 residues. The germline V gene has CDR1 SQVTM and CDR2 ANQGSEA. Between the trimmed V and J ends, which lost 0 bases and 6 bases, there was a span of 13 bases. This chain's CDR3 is CSVEEGTWVDTQYF. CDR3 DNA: TGCAGCGTTGAAGAAGGGACTTGGGTCGATACGCAGTATTTT.

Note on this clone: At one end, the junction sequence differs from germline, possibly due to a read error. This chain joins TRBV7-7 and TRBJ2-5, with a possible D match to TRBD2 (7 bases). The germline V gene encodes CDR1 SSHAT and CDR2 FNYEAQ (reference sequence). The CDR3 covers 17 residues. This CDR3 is CASSLRGGGEVMETQYF. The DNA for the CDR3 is TGTGCTAGCAGCTTGAGAGGGGGGGGAGAAGTTATGGAGACCCAGTACTTC.

The CDR3 region has the DNA TGTGCCAGGGGACAGGGGATCTCGGATCAGCCCCAGCATTTT. It encodes CARGQGISDQPQHF. The chain has TRBV6-4 and TRBJ1-5; 10 bases are shared with TRBD1. The CDR3 is 14 amino acids. Germline V gene data show CDR1 as MRHNA and CDR2 as SNTAGT. The junction had 7 bases not matched to a gene; V was cut back by 9 bases and J by 5 bases.

The CDR3 DNA reads as TGTGCCAGCAGCGGGAGGACGAACACCGGGGAGCTGTTTTTT. It codes for CASSGRTNTGELFF. The rearrangement joins TRBV11-3 to TRBJ2-2, with D perhaps matching TRBD2 (6 bases). The ends were cut back, 5 bases at V and 0 bases at J, with 7 bases in the middle. The CDR3 contains 14 residues. The germline gives CDR1 SGHNT, CDR2 YENEEA. Full variable domain (outside the CDR3, taken from reference TRBV11-3 and TRBJ2-2): EAGVVQSPRYKIIEKKQPVAFWCNPISGHNTLYWYLQNLGQGPELLIRYENEEAVDDSQLPKDRFSAERLKGVDSTLKIQPAELGDSAVYLCASSGRTNTGELFFGEGSRLTVL.

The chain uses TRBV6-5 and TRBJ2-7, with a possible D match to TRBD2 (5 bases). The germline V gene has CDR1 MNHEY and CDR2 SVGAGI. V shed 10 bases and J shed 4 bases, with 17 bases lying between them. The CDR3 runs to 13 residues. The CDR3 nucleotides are TGTGCCATGAAGGCGGAGGAGAGGTACGAGCAGTACTTC. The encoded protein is CAMKAEERYEQYF.

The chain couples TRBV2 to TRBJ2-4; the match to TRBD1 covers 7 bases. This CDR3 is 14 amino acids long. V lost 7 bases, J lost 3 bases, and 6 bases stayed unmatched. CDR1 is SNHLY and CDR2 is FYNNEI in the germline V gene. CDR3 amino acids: CASIETGSKNIQYF. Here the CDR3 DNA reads TGTGCCAGCATTGAGACAGGGAGCAAAAACATTCAGTACTTC.

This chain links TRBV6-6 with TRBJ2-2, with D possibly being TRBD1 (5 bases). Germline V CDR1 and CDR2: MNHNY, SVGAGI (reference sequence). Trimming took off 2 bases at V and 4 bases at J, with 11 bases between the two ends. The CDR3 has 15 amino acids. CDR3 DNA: TGTGCCAGCAGTTACCCCCCAGGGCCCACCGGGGAGCTGTTTTTT. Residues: CASSYPPGPTGELFF.

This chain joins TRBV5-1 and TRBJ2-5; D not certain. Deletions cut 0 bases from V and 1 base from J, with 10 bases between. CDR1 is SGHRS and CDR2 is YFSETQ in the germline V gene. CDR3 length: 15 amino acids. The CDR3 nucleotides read TGCGCCAGCAGCTTGGGTAGTGCCGCCCAAGAGACCCAGTACTTC. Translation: CASSLGSAAQETQYF.

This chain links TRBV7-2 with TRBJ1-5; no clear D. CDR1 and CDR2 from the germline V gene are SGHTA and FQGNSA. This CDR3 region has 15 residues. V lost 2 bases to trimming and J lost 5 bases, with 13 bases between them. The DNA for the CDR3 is TGTGCCAGCAGCTTACTTGAGGGCGCACATCAGCCCCAGCATTTT. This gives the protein CASSLLEGAHQPQHF.

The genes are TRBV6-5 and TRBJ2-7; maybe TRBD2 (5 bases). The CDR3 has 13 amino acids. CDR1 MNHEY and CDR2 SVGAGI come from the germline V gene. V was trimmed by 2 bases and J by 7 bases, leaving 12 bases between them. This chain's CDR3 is CASSYGIEREQYF. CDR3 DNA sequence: TGTGCCAGCAGTTACGGGATCGAGCGGGAGCAGTACTTC.

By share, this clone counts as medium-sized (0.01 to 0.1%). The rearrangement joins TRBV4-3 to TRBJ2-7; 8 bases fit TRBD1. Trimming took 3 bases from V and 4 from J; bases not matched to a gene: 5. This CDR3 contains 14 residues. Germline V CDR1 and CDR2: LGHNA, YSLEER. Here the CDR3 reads CASSQGTGKYEQYF. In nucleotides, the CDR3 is TGCGCCAGCAGCCAGGGGACAGGAAAGTACGAGCAGTACTTC.

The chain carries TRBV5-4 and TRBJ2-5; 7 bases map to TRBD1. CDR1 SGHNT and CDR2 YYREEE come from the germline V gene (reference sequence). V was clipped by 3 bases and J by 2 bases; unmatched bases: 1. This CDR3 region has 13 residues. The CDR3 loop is CASSSGGQETQYF. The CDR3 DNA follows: TGTGCCAGCAGCTCAGGGGGACAAGAGACCCAGTACTTC.

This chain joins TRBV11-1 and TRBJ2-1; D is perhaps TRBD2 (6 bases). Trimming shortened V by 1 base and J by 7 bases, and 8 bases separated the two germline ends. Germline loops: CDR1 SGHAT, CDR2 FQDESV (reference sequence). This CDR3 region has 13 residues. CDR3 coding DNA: TGTGCCAGCAGCTTAGGCGGGGCTAATGAGCAGTTCTTC. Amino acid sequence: CASSLGGANEQFF.

This CDR3 is CASSLWGNRGPLGEQYF. In DNA form, the CDR3 reads TGTGCCAGCAGTTTATGGGGGAACAGGGGACCCCTGGGCGAGCAGTACTTC. The chain carries TRBV28 and TRBJ2-7, with 7 nucleotides matching TRBD1. This CDR3 region has 17 residues. With V trimmed by 0 bases and J by 6 bases, 14 bases remained unmatched. CDR1 MDHEN and CDR2 SYDVKM come from the germline V gene.

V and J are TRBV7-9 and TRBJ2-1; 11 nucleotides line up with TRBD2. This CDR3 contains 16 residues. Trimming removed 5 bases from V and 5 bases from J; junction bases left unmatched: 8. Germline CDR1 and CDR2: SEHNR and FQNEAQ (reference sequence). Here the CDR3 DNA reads TGTGCCAGCAGCGACTGGCTAGCGGGGGGAAACAATGAGCAGTTCTTC. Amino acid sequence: CASSDWLAGGNNEQFF.

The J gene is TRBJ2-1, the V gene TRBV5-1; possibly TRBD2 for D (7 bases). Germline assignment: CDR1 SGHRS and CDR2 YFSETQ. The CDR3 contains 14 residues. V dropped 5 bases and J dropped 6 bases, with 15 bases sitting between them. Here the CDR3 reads CASRSGGQSNEQFF. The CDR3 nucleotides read TGCGCCAGCAGGTCGGGGGGCCAGAGCAATGAGCAGTTCTTC. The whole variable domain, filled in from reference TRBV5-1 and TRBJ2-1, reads KAGVTQTPRYLIKTRGQQVTLSCSPISGHRSVSWYQQTPGQGLQFLFEYFSETQRNKGNFPGRFSGRQFSNSRSEMNVSTLELGDSALYLCASRSGGQSNEQFFGPGTRLTVL.

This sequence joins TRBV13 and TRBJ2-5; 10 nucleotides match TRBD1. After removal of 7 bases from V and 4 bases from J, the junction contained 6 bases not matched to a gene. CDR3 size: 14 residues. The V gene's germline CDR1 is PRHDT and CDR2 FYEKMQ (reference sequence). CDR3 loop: CASKRTGGGETQYF. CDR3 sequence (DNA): TGTGCCAGCAAAAGGACAGGGGGGGGAGAGACCCAGTACTTC. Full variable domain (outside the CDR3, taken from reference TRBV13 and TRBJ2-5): AAGVIQSPRHLIKEKRETATLKCYPIPRHDTVYWYQQGPGQDPQFLISFYEKMQSDKGSIPDRFSAQQFSDYHSELNMSSLELGDSALYFCASKRTGGGETQYFGPGTRLLVL.

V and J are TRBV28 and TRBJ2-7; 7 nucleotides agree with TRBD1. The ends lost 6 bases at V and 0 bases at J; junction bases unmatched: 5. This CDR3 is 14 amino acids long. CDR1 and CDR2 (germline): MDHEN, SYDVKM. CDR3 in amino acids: CASRLQGSSYEQYF. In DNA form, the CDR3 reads TGTGCCAGCAGGCTACAGGGGAGCTCCTACGAGCAGTACTTC.

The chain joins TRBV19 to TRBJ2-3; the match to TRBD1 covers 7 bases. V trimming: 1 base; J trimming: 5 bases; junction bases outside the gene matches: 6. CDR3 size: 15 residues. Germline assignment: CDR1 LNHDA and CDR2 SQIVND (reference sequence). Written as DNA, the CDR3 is TGTGCCAGTAGTATAGTCACAGGGGCAGGAGATACGCAGTATTTT. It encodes CASSIVTGAGDTQYF.

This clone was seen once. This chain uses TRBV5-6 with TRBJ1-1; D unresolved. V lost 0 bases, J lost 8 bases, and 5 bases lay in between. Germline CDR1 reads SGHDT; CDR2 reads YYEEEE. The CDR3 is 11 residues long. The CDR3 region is CASSLGLEAFF. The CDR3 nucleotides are TGTGCCAGCAGCTTGGGTCTAGAAGCTTTCTTT.